The next 26 T cell receptor beta chains were all read from a single sample in a study of T-cell memory formation after mild COVID-19. TCRdb independently ran MiXCR on the 5' RACE reads; one entry per CDR3 protein. The table includes roughly 300,000 distinct CDR3 sequences, 15% to 20% detected once. Material: PBMCs or a T cell subset sorted from them (not recorded which). The receptors come from a man between 18 and 29 years old who had mild COVID-19 (a few samples of this study predate the infection). Cell type and time point are not known.

This clonotype was found a few times. V and J are TRBV3-1 and TRBJ2-5, with D tentatively TRBD1 (6 bases). CDR1 and CDR2 from the germline V gene are LGHDT and YNNKEL (reference sequence). The V end was cut by 1 base, the J end by 4 bases, with 7 bases between. The CDR3 is 13 residues long. This CDR3 reads CASSQGGPETQYF. The CDR3 nucleotides read TGTGCCAGCAGCCAAGGGGGGCCAGAGACCCAGTACTTC.

This chain links TRBV5-1 with TRBJ1-2, with D possibly TRBD1 on 6 matching bases. The CDR3 has 15 amino acids. Trimming removed 5 bases from V and 4 bases from J, with 18 bases in between. Germline V CDR1 and CDR2: SGHRS, YFSETQ. Here the CDR3 DNA reads TGCGCCAGCAGACCATCCGACAGGTTCGGCTATGGCTACACCTTC. It is translated as CASRPSDRFGYGYTF.

This chain uses TRBV15 with TRBJ2-1, with TRBD2 matching over 10 bases. The J segment lost 4 bases and the V segment lost 3 bases, leaving 6 bases of the junction unmatched. The V gene's germline CDR1 is LNHNV and CDR2 YYDKDF (reference sequence). CDR3 length: 16 residues. CDR3 nucleotide sequence: TGTGCCACCAGCAGCCAAGCGGGGGGGCCGTACAATGAGCAGTTCTTC. Translation: CATSSQAGGPYNEQFF.

This clonotype was seen a few times. The rearrangement links TRBV12-3 or TRBV12-4 to TRBJ2-7, with 7 bases matching TRBD1. The CDR3 sequence is 14 residues long. Unmatched junction bases numbered 11, after V lost 6 bases and J lost 6 bases. CDR3: CASSLTGLRGEQYF. The CDR3 region has the DNA TGTGCCAGCAGCTTGACAGGGCTGCGCGGCGAGCAGTACTTC.

This clonotype was seen only a few times. This chain joins TRBV7-2 and TRBJ2-3; 12 nucleotides match TRBD2. Germline-derived CDR1 and CDR2 are SGHTA and FQGNSA. After removal of 5 bases from V and 6 bases from J, the junction contained 12 bases not matched to a gene. The CDR3 consists of 17 residues. The CDR3 nucleotides are TGTGCCAGCAGCCCGTCTGCCCTAGCGGGGGGGTTGGATACGCAGTATTTT. The encoded protein is CASSPSALAGGLDTQYF.

The chain couples TRBV12-3 or TRBV12-4 to TRBJ2-6, with D tentatively TRBD1 or TRBD2 (5 bases each). The CDR3 consists of 17 residues. The V and J ends lost 5 bases and 3 bases respectively, with 17 bases between them. CDR3: CASSLPQVGDGANVLTF. In nucleotides, the CDR3 is TGTGCCAGCAGTCTACCTCAGGTGGGGGATGGGGCCAACGTCCTGACTTTC.

The genes are TRBV10-3 and TRBJ1-2; 8 bases agree with TRBD1. The J segment lost 6 bases and the V segment lost 0 bases, leaving 9 bases of the junction unmatched. The CDR3 runs to 16 residues. The germline V gene has CDR1 ENHRY and CDR2 SYGVKD. This CDR3 reads CAISESRQGRQDGYTF. The CDR3, as DNA: TGTGCCATCAGTGAGTCGAGACAGGGGCGGCAGGATGGCTACACCTTC.

The chain employs TRBV7-2 and TRBJ2-1; D might be TRBD2 (5 bases). V lost 5 bases and J 9 bases, leaving 17 bases between the germline ends. Germline CDR1 SGHTA, CDR2 FQGNSA. The CDR3 runs 14 residues. The CDR3 region has the DNA TGTGCCAGCAGCCACTCTGCGGGTTTAAGTGAGCAGTTCTTC. It yields the protein CASSHSAGLSEQFF.

In its sample, this clonotype was seen a few times. Here the CDR3 reads CASARQGSTDTQYF. The DNA for the CDR3 is TGTGCCAGCGCGAGACAGGGGTCCACAGATACGCAGTATTTT. The rearrangement uses TRBV5-5 and TRBJ2-3; 8 bases agree with TRBD1. CDR3 size: 14 residues. Per germline, CDR1 SGHKS and CDR2 YYEKEE (reference sequence). V lost 7 bases, J lost 2 bases, and 6 bases stayed unmatched.

The chain combines TRBV7-6 with TRBJ1-6; no clear D gene. Germline-derived CDR1 and CDR2 are SGHVS and FNYEAQ. The CDR3 length is 14 residues. Trimming removed 3 bases at V and 5 bases at J, with 8 bases between. The CDR3 bases are TGTGCCAGCAGCTTGGGGATAAATAATTCACCCCTCCACTTT. It translates to CASSLGINNSPLHF.

This clonotype was found a few times. This chain links TRBV6-6 with TRBJ2-6; unclear D gene. Germline CDR1 reads MNHNY; CDR2 reads SVGAGI (reference sequence). Trimming stripped 4 bases from V and 0 bases from J, with 10 bases between. The CDR3 length is 16 residues. CDR3 in amino acids: CASSLAIYSGANVLTF. For the CDR3, the DNA is TGTGCCAGCAGTTTGGCGATCTACTCTGGGGCCAACGTCCTGACTTTC.

The chain joins TRBV7-6 to TRBJ1-3; 7 bases map to TRBD1. Trimming removed 0 bases from V and 2 bases from J; junction bases left unmatched: 4. The CDR3 is 16 residues long. The V gene's germline CDR1 is SGHVS and CDR2 FNYEAQ. CDR3 sequence reads: CASSLAYRGTGNTIYF. CDR3 nucleotide sequence: TGTGCCAGCAGCTTAGCCTACAGGGGCACTGGAAACACCATATATTTT.

This clonotype was recorded a few times. The chain has TRBV6-6 and TRBJ1-1; a possible D gene is TRBD1 (5 bases). V was trimmed by 2 bases and J by 1 base, leaving 8 bases between them. The CDR3 is made up of 14 amino acids. The germline V gene encodes CDR1 MNHNY and CDR2 SVGAGI (reference sequence). CDR3 nucleotide sequence: TGTGCCAGCAGTTACCAGGACAAGAACACTGAAGCTTTCTTT. This sequence encodes CASSYQDKNTEAFF.

The J gene is TRBJ2-5, the V gene TRBV7-8; 10 positions agree with TRBD1. CDR1 and CDR2 (germline): SGHVS, FQNEAQ. V trimming: 5 bases; J trimming: 5 bases; junction bases outside the gene matches: 8. The CDR3 runs 15 residues. Here the CDR3 DNA reads TGTGCCAGCAGCCCTACGGGACAGGGGAGGGAGACCCAGTACTTC. Translating it yields CASSPTGQGRETQYF.

This clonotype was observed a handful of times. The chain recombines TRBV11-2 with TRBJ1-5, with 8 bases identical to TRBD1. The germline V gene has CDR1 SGHAT and CDR2 FQNNGV. V was pared by 4 bases and J by 3 bases, with 5 bases of the junction left unmatched. The CDR3 length is 15 residues. The chain's CDR3 is CASSSDRDDNQPQHF. The DNA for the CDR3 is TGTGCCAGCAGCTCGGACAGGGATGACAATCAGCCCCAGCATTTT.

This clonotype has only a few counts. This chain links TRBV28 with TRBJ2-3; 7 bases map to TRBD1. Trimming at V came to 2 bases and at J to 0 bases, leaving 5 bases not matched to a gene. There are 16 residues in the CDR3. CDR1 and CDR2 (germline): MDHEN, SYDVKM. This CDR3 reads CASSLPDRESTDTQYF. The CDR3, as DNA: TGTGCCAGCAGTTTACCTGACAGGGAAAGCACAGATACGCAGTATTTT.

This chain uses TRBV5-1 with TRBJ2-2; D is uncertain. The CDR3 contains 15 residues. Trimming removed 2 bases at V and 7 bases at J, with 15 bases between. Germline CDR1 and CDR2: SGHRS and YFSETQ. The CDR3 protein is CASSFELGGRGELFF. The CDR3 bases are TGCGCCAGCAGCTTCGAGCTAGGCGGCCGCGGGGAGCTGTTTTTT.

The chain combines TRBV28 with TRBJ1-2; the D gene is possibly TRBD1 (5 bases). The CDR3 loop spans 12 amino acids. Germline V lookup: CDR1 MDHEN, CDR2 SYDVKM. With 7 bases removed from V and 7 bases from J, the gap between germline ends came to 13 bases. The DNA for the CDR3 is TGTGCCAGCACACTATCGGGGGTTGGCTACACCTTC. Translation: CASTLSGVGYTF.

This clonotype was seen a few times. The chain employs TRBV10-3 and TRBJ2-5; TRBD1 agrees at 8 bases. V gave up 5 bases and J gave up 5 bases; unmatched junction bases: 4. CDR3 size: 13 residues. The V gene's germline CDR1 is ENHRY and CDR2 SYGVKD. For the CDR3, the DNA is TGTGCCATCAGTTGGACAGGGAAGGAGACCCAGTACTTC. It yields the protein CAISWTGKETQYF.

This clonotype was observed at least ten times. The chain is built from TRBV6-6 and TRBJ2-7, with TRBD1 as a possible D gene (5 bases). The ends were cut back, 4 bases at V and 2 bases at J, with 15 bases in the middle. The CDR3 extends over 15 amino acids. The germline V gene encodes CDR1 MNHNY and CDR2 SVGAGI (reference sequence). The CDR3 DNA sequence: TGTGCCAGCAGTTCCGTCTTCGGACAAACCTACGAGCAGTACGTC. Amino acids: CASSSVFGQTYEQYV.

The chain carries TRBV24-1 and TRBJ2-7; D call uncertain. Trimming removed 8 bases at V and 3 bases at J, with 13 bases between. Germline V CDR1 and CDR2: KGHDR, SFDVKD. The CDR3 runs 13 residues. The CDR3 loop is CATMELSLYEQYF. The CDR3 coding sequence is TGTGCCACCATGGAGTTATCCCTCTACGAGCAGTACTTC.

The gene calls are TRBV6-5 and TRBJ1-2, with unresolved D. Trimming cost V 2 bases and J 4 bases, with 14 bases left between them. Per the germline V gene, CDR1 is MNHEY and CDR2 is SVGAGI. CDR3 length: 15 amino acids. The CDR3 nucleotides read TGTGCCAGCAGTTACGGCTACGGGGTTTTCTATGGCTACACCTTC. Translated: CASSYGYGVFYGYTF.

This clonotype was seen more than once but under ten times. The V and J genes are TRBV29-1 and TRBJ2-5, with D hard to call. Germline CDR1 SQVTM, CDR2 ANQGSEA. This CDR3 has 12 residues. Trimming stripped 3 bases from V and 9 bases from J, with 14 bases between. The CDR3 loop reads CSVEDEDGAQYF. CDR3 bases: TGCAGCGTTGAGGACGAGGATGGGGCCCAGTACTTC.

Only a few counts were recorded for this clonotype. The chain uses TRBV29-1 and TRBJ2-5; TRBD2 aligns across 9 bases. Germline V gene sequence: CDR1 SQVTM, CDR2 ANQGSEA. The CDR3 totals 14 residues. After removal of 6 bases from V and 1 base from J, the junction contained 6 bases not matched to a gene. The CDR3 DNA follows: TGCAGCGTGTCTGGCGGGGGGGTCCAAGAGACCCAGTACTTC. This translates into CSVSGGGVQETQYF.

This clonotype was picked up a small number of times. The chain carries TRBV6-2 or TRBV6-3 and TRBJ1-1, with D maybe TRBD1 (5 bases). The CDR3 totals 12 residues. Germline assignment: CDR1 MNHEY and CDR2 SVGEGT. Trimming cost V 6 bases and J 8 bases, with 13 bases left between them. This CDR3 is CASSLWRGEAFF. DNA for the CDR3: TGTGCCAGCAGCCTTTGGAGGGGCGAAGCTTTCTTT.

At least ten counts were recorded for this clonotype. V is TRBV7-2 and J is TRBJ2-3; perhaps TRBD1 as D (5 bases). The length of the CDR3 is 12 residues. The germline V and J ends were trimmed by 6 bases and 4 bases, with 8 bases remaining between them. The germline gives CDR1 SGHTA, CDR2 FQGNSA. The CDR3 DNA sequence: TGTGCCAGCAGGGGGCAATCAGATACGCAGTATTTT. Residues: CASRGQSDTQYF.